This is a list of T cell receptor beta chains from one sample in a study of response to subunit inactivated influenza vaccine. A single record per CDR3 protein comes from TCRdb applying MiXCR to the RT-PCR reads. Of hundreds of thousands of distinct CDR3 sequences listed, around 22% are singletons. Sequenced material: PBMCs from blood, taken approximately 20 months after vaccination. The receptors stem from a man aged 50-75 years who received an inactivated influenza vaccine. CDR3s include the opening cysteine and the closing phenylalanine or tryptophan. Each record gives: D gene, clone size, J gene, V gene, CDR3 protein, CDR3 DNA. A D gene is named only where the DNA matches it firmly. Expanded clones are given a class, and other clones once, few, many or no size at all.

d_gene: -; abundance: -; j_gene: TRBJ2-1; v_gene: TRBV5-1; CDR3aa: CASSSWTDVYNEQFF; CDR3nt: TGCGCCAGCAGCTCCTGGACAGACGTTTACAATGAGCAGTTCTTC
d_gene: TRBD1; abundance: many; j_gene: TRBJ1-5; v_gene: TRBV6-1; CDR3aa: CASSHRGLSNQPQHF; CDR3nt: TGTGCCAGCAGCCACAGGGGGTTGAGCAATCAGCCCCAGCATTTT
d_gene: -; abundance: -; j_gene: TRBJ2-7; v_gene: TRBV7-6; CDR3aa: CASSSKMTGLQYF; CDR3nt: TGTGCCAGCAGCTCAAAAATGACAGGTCTTCAGTACTTC
d_gene: TRBD1; abundance: few; j_gene: TRBJ2-7; v_gene: TRBV30; CDR3aa: CAWSGRTGSSYEQYF; CDR3nt: TGTGCCTGGAGTGGACGGACAGGCAGCTCCTACGAGCAGTACTTC
d_gene: -; abundance: -; j_gene: TRBJ1-1; v_gene: TRBV2; CDR3aa: CASSEVGIALNTEAFF; CDR3nt: TGTGCCAGCAGTGAAGTGGGGATAGCCCTGAACACTGAAGCTTTCTTT
d_gene: -; abundance: few; j_gene: TRBJ2-7; v_gene: TRBV2; CDR3aa: CASSRDALSSYEQYF; CDR3nt: TGTGCCAGCAGCCGGGACGCCCTTAGCTCCTACGAGCAGTACTTC
d_gene: -; abundance: -; j_gene: TRBJ2-7; v_gene: TRBV10-3; CDR3aa: CAISEGAQRAYEQYF; CDR3nt: TGTGCCATCAGTGAGGGGGCACAAAGGGCCTACGAGCAGTACTTC
d_gene: TRBD1; abundance: few; j_gene: TRBJ1-1; v_gene: TRBV4-3; CDR3aa: CASSQELVGQSTNTEAFF; CDR3nt: TGCGCCAGCAGCCAAGAGTTGGTGGGACAGAGCACGAACACTGAAGCTTTCTTT
d_gene: TRBD2; abundance: few; j_gene: TRBJ2-1; v_gene: TRBV27; CDR3aa: CASREGLAGGNEQFF; CDR3nt: TGTGCCAGCAGGGAGGGACTAGCGGGGGGGAATGAGCAGTTCTTC
d_gene: -; abundance: few; j_gene: TRBJ1-2; v_gene: TRBV18; CDR3aa: CASSPLARSAYYGYTF; CDR3nt: TGTGCCAGCTCACCACTGGCCCGGAGTGCCTACTATGGCTACACCTTC
d_gene: TRBD1; abundance: -; j_gene: TRBJ2-1; v_gene: TRBV7-9; CDR3aa: CASSLGDRGTYNEQFF; CDR3nt: TGTGCCAGCAGCTTAGGGGACAGGGGGACCTACAATGAGCAGTTCTTC
d_gene: TRBD2; abundance: -; j_gene: TRBJ2-4; v_gene: TRBV20-1; CDR3aa: CSARALAGGLYIQYF; CDR3nt: TGCAGTGCTAGAGCCCTAGCGGGAGGACTTTACATTCAGTACTTC
d_gene: TRBD2; abundance: few; j_gene: TRBJ2-7; v_gene: TRBV29-1; CDR3aa: CSVRWGLAGSYEQYF; CDR3nt: TGCAGCGTTAGGTGGGGACTAGCGGGATCATACGAGCAGTACTTC
d_gene: -; abundance: -; j_gene: TRBJ1-2; v_gene: TRBV6-1; CDR3aa: CASSPSRRGGYGYTF; CDR3nt: TGTGCCAGCAGTCCGTCTCGCAGGGGAGGCTATGGCTACACCTTC
d_gene: -; abundance: few; j_gene: TRBJ2-5; v_gene: TRBV6-2/TRBV6-3; CDR3aa: CASSYTETQYF; CDR3nt: TGTGCCAGCAGTTATACGGAGACCCAGTACTTC
d_gene: TRBD1; abundance: few; j_gene: TRBJ1-1; v_gene: TRBV5-1; CDR3aa: CASSSTGNLNTEAFF; CDR3nt: TGCGCCAGCAGCTCGACAGGGAACTTGAACACTGAAGCTTTCTTT
d_gene: TRBD1; abundance: once; j_gene: TRBJ2-4; v_gene: TRBV20-1; CDR3aa: CSASRTGGPKNIQYF; CDR3nt: TGCAGTGCTAGTAGGACAGGGGGCCCCAAAAACATTCAGTACTTC
d_gene: -; abundance: -; j_gene: TRBJ1-2; v_gene: TRBV29-1; CDR3aa: CSVDRTSNYGYTF; CDR3nt: TGCAGCGTTGACAGAACCTCTAACTATGGCTACACCTTC
d_gene: -; abundance: few; j_gene: TRBJ1-1; v_gene: TRBV24-1; CDR3aa: CATSVGHRSEAFF; CDR3nt: TGTGCCACCAGTGTAGGACACAGGAGCGAAGCTTTCTTT
d_gene: TRBD1; abundance: once; j_gene: TRBJ1-1; v_gene: TRBV18; CDR3aa: CASSPQGAEGNTEAFF; CDR3nt: TGTGCCAGCTCTCCACAGGGGGCAGAGGGGAACACTGAAGCTTTCTTT
d_gene: -; abundance: many; j_gene: TRBJ1-1; v_gene: TRBV25-1; CDR3aa: CASSEGSGGEAFF; CDR3nt: TGTGCCAGCAGTGAAGGTAGCGGAGGGGAGGCTTTCTTT
d_gene: TRBD2; abundance: -; j_gene: TRBJ2-5; v_gene: TRBV18; CDR3aa: CASSILPLAGGLAEETQYF; CDR3nt: TGTGCCAGCTCAATCCTGCCTCTAGCGGGGGGCCTGGCAGAGGAGACCCAGTACTTC
d_gene: -; abundance: many; j_gene: TRBJ1-2; v_gene: TRBV7-9; CDR3aa: CASSPLGPYYGYTF; CDR3nt: TGTGCCAGCAGCCCCTTGGGACCCTACTATGGCTACACCTTC
d_gene: -; abundance: many; j_gene: TRBJ1-2; v_gene: TRBV6-5; CDR3aa: CASSYGNNYGYTF; CDR3nt: TGTGCCAGCAGTTACGGCAATAACTATGGCTACACCTTC
d_gene: -; abundance: few; j_gene: TRBJ1-2; v_gene: TRBV5-6; CDR3aa: CASSHGQYPDYGYTF; CDR3nt: TGTGCCAGCAGCCATGGACAGTACCCTGACTATGGCTACACCTTC
d_gene: TRBD2; abundance: many; j_gene: TRBJ2-5; v_gene: TRBV4-1; CDR3aa: CASSQETGLAGETQYF; CDR3nt: TGCGCCAGCAGCCAAGAAACGGGACTAGCGGGAGAGACCCAGTACTTC
d_gene: TRBD1; abundance: few; j_gene: TRBJ1-2; v_gene: TRBV12-3/TRBV12-4; CDR3aa: CASSFRTGGDNGYTF; CDR3nt: TGTGCCAGCAGTTTCCGGACAGGGGGTGACAATGGCTACACCTTC
d_gene: -; abundance: -; j_gene: TRBJ2-2; v_gene: TRBV7-7; CDR3aa: CALNRVSGTGELFF; CDR3nt: TGTGCTTTAAACCGGGTCTCAGGAACCGGGGAGCTGTTTTTT
d_gene: -; abundance: -; j_gene: TRBJ2-7; v_gene: TRBV2; CDR3aa: CASSVNARIGEQYF; CDR3nt: TGTGCCAGCAGTGTGAACGCCCGAATCGGCGAGCAGTACTTC
d_gene: -; abundance: few; j_gene: TRBJ1-2; v_gene: TRBV5-4; CDR3aa: CASSLEGRTNYGYTF; CDR3nt: TGTGCCAGCAGCTTGGAAGGCAGAACTAACTATGGCTACACCTTC
d_gene: TRBD1; abundance: once; j_gene: TRBJ1-2; v_gene: TRBV13; CDR3aa: CASSLVRTGEDGYTF; CDR3nt: TGTGCCAGCAGCTTAGTTCGGACAGGGGAAGATGGCTACACCTTC
d_gene: -; abundance: -; j_gene: TRBJ2-1; v_gene: TRBV6-2/TRBV6-3; CDR3aa: CASSTGTLGRPFF; CDR3nt: TGTGCCAGCAGTACAGGGACGTTAGGCCGTCCGTTCTTC
d_gene: -; abundance: -; j_gene: TRBJ1-5; v_gene: TRBV12-3/TRBV12-4; CDR3aa: CASSMLQEPQHF; CDR3nt: TGTGCCAGCAGTATGTTACAAGAGCCCCAGCATTTT
d_gene: TRBD1; abundance: few; j_gene: TRBJ1-1; v_gene: TRBV27; CDR3aa: CASSAERQGGSEAFF; CDR3nt: TGTGCCAGCAGTGCCGAACGACAGGGAGGCTCTGAAGCTTTCTTT
d_gene: TRBD2; abundance: many; j_gene: TRBJ2-7; v_gene: TRBV12-3/TRBV12-4; CDR3aa: CASSEASGGSYEQYF; CDR3nt: TGTGCCAGCAGCGAGGCTAGCGGGGGATCCTACGAGCAGTACTTC
d_gene: -; abundance: -; j_gene: TRBJ2-3; v_gene: TRBV20-1; CDR3aa: CSARDGAERGNADTQYF; CDR3nt: TGCAGTGCTAGAGATGGGGCCGAAAGGGGAAATGCAGATACGCAGTATTTT
d_gene: TRBD1; abundance: -; j_gene: TRBJ1-2; v_gene: TRBV12-3/TRBV12-4; CDR3aa: CASSPGDREYGYTF; CDR3nt: TGTGCCAGCAGTCCTGGGGACAGAGAGTATGGCTACACCTTC
d_gene: -; abundance: -; j_gene: TRBJ1-5; v_gene: TRBV7-9; CDR3aa: CASSLSYGNQPQHF; CDR3nt: TGTGCCAGCAGCTTATCATACGGCAATCAGCCCCAGCATTTT